This T cell receptor beta chain was sequenced during a study of T cell responses to AZD1222 COVID-19 vaccine (TCRdb year 2021). Study-level background: AZD1222 recipients with second doses at about 4 weeks or about 12 weeks were pooled, because spike-specific TCR depth and breadth did not differ between schedules. TCR sequencing was performed for more than 230 trial participants, of whom about 200 were given two doses of AZD1222 and around 26 were given two doses of MenACWY control vaccine. Enrollment into the trials was organized by age into subgroups of 18-55, 56-69 and 70-plus years, and those subgroups contained roughly 150, 30 and 60 TCR-sequenced participants, respectively.

The CDR3 regions of human TCRbeta chains were analyzed by immunosequencing. The paper's data handling went like this. Repertoire TCRs were checked for matches against a reference library of SARS-CoV-2-specific TCRs that had been generated using the MIRA antigen-specificity platform. Breadth meant the fraction of unique TCRs that were SARS-CoV-2-associated, whereas depth meant the fraction of total T cells that were SARS-CoV-2-associated. Each spike-specific TCR was assigned to its reactive spike region and to a CD4 or CD8 class using the MIRA data. Log10-transformed breadth and depth values were compared by one-way ANOVA with Sidak's multiple comparisons tests. TCRdb limited this immuneACCESS table to in-frame rearrangements with V and J called. A share of clones is missing; checked studies link under half to unresolved V genes, and the rest is unexplained. The D gene and trimming were derived from the DNA, and the V and J assignments and clone size from that table. In this sample the table shows about 120,000 clones, approximately 91% of which occur a single time. 25% to 35% of the sample lies in the top ten.

What this sample's time point label stands for: baseline before first vaccination. Vaccinee samples came from UK trials COV001 and COV002, including a single-blind randomized controlled phase 2/3 trial of AZD1222 (ChAdOx1 nCoV-19) in healthy adults. For TCRbeta chain sequencing, PBMC samples were collected from trial participants at day 0 and at day 28 after the second dose. From the germline V gene (reference sequence), CDR1 is LGHDT and CDR2 is YNNKEL. The CDR3 starts with the cysteine, ends with the phenylalanine, and has 16 residues. The sequence is cut down to CDR3 DNA, 48 bases in frame from base 1. Here V drops 4 bases and J drops 0 bases, and the junction holds 6 bases not matched to any gene. This clone came up once. The target of this receptor is not known. Base-call qualities are not available, and no considerably larger clone is one nucleotide away. What the study reported, not specific to this receptor: Participants were mostly white British and included more females than males, and it was suggested by the authors that clonal diversity may have been underestimated. Conclusions about previously exposed vaccinees were limited because only a handful of AZD1222 recipients were SARS-CoV-2 seropositive at baseline. In the small 56-69-year group, the increase in depth fell short of significance, most likely because of low power. Because no day 14 peak-response samples were available, repertoires were characterized only after the peak T cell response. Spike-specific TCR breadth and depth rose significantly after two AZD1222 doses compared with day 0 and with MenACWY recipients. Epitopes outside the regions mutated in the B.1.351 and B.1.1.7 variants were reportedly recognized by nearly half of the unique spike-specific TCRs. Vaccine-associated CD4 TCRs spanned the whole spike protein, with dominant responses in regions 160-218 and 743-854.

The sample in question was peripheral blood, obtained on day 0 of AZD1222 vaccination. The sequence is built from TRBV3-1 (or the pseudogene TRBV3-2) and TRBJ1-3, and 7 junction bases match TRBD1. The sequence was obtained from an adult in good health. The CDR3 corresponds to CASSPRQGTSGNTIYF. Here is the DNA: TGTGCCAGCAGCCCAAGACAGGGAACCTCTGGAAACACCATATATTTT.